This T cell receptor (beta chain) was sequenced during a study of cytomegalovirus exposure and HLA in healthy donors. Study-wide results and limits: For most TCR beta V segments, an earlier analysis put the productive rate at about 90% or about 30% of the time.

The PCR employed 60 Vbeta primers together with 13 Jbeta primers. Only in-frame clones appear in the TCRdb table, and some are missing; sequencing was by immunoSEQ multiplex PCR. Found here are over 85,000 clones, approximately 7.6% of them singletons; the top ten hold under 3%. The V end lost 3 bases, the J end lost 6 bases, and 13 bases lay between the germline ends. The V gene's germline CDR1 is SGHVS and CDR2 FNYEAQ. The CDR3 is made up of 14 amino acids. There are a few counts of this clone. Its antigen is still unknown. Sequences were obtained from PBMCs. V usage is TRBV7-6 and J usage is TRBJ2-3; D is perhaps TRBD1 (7 bases). This clonotype was obtained from a man in his fifties in good health and CMV-seronegative. As DNA, the CDR3 is TGTGCCAGCAGCTTGGGCAGGGGGGCTGATACGCAGTATTTT. This gives the protein CASSLGRGADTQYF.